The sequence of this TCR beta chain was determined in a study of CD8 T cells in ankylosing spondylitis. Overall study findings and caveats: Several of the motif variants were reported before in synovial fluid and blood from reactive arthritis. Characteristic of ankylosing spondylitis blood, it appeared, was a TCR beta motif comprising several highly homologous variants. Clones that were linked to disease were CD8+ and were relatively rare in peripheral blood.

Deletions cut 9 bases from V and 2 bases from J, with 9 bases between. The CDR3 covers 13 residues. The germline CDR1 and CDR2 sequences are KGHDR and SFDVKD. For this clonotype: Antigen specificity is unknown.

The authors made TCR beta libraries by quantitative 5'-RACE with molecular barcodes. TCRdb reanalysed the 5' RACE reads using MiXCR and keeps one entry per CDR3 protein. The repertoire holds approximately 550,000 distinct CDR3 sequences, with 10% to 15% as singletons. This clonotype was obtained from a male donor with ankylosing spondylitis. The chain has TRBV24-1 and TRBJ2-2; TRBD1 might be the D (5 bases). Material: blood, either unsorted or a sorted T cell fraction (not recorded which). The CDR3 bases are TGTGCCACCGGGGCCACTAACACCGGGGAGCTGTTTTTT. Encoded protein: CATGATNTGELFF.